This T cell receptor (beta chain) derives from a study of T cell responses to AZD1222 COVID-19 vaccine. The CDR3 contains 17 residues. Losses at the gene ends were 6 bases for V and 4 bases for J; bases not matched to a gene: 7. CDR1 is ENHRY, CDR2 SYGVKD, per germline. Sequencing was performed with immunoSEQ multiplex PCR; in TCRdb, only in-frame clones are kept and a portion is missing. Here the sample spans over 110,000 clones, more than 90% being singletons. V usage is TRBV10-3 and J usage is TRBJ2-3; TRBD2 matches at 16 bases. The sequence was obtained from an adult in good health. Here the sequenced sample was peripheral blood, taken on day 0 of AZD1222 vaccination. The CDR3 protein is CAISGTSGRAGSDTQYF. The CDR3 nucleotides read TGTGCCATCAGCGGGACTAGCGGGAGGGCCGGGTCAGATACGCAGTATTTT.